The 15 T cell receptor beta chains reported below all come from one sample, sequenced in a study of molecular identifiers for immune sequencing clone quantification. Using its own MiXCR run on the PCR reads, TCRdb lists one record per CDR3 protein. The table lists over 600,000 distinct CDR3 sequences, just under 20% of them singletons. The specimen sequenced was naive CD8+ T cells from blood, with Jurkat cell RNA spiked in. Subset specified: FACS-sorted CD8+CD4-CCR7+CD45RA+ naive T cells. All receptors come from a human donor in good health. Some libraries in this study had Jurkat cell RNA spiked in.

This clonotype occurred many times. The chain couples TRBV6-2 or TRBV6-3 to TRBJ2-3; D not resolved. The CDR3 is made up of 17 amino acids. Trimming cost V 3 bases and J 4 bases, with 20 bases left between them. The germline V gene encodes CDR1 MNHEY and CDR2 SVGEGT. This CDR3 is CASSYWTGPARPDTQYF. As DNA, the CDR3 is TGTGCCAGCAGTTATTGGACGGGCCCAGCCCGGCCAGATACGCAGTATTTT.

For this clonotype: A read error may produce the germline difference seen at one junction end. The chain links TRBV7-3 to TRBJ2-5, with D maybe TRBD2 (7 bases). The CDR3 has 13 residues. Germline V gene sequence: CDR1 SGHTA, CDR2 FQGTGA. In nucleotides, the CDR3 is TGTGCAAGCAGCCCCGGGGGGCAAGACACCCAGTACTTT. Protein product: CASSPGGQDTQYF.

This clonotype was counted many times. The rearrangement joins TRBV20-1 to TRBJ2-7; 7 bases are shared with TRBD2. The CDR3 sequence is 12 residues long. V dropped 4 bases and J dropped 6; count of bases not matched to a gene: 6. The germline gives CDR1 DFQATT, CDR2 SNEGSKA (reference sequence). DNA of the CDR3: TGCAGTGCTACGACTAGCTGGGCCGAGCAGTACTTC. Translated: CSATTSWAEQYF.

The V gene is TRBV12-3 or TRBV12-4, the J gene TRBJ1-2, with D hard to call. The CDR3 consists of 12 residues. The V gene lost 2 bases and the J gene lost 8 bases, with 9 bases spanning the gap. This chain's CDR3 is CASSLSRTGYTF. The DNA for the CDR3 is TGTGCCAGCAGTTTATCCAGAACAGGCTACACCTTC.

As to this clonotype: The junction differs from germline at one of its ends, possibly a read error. This CDR3 is CAGSLAAGTEAFF. CDR3 in DNA: TGTGCCGGCAGCTTGGCTGCGGGCACTGAAGCTTTCTTT. The chain couples TRBV5-6 to TRBJ1-1; no reliable D call. This CDR3 contains 13 residues. Germline loops: CDR1 SGHDT, CDR2 YYEEEE.

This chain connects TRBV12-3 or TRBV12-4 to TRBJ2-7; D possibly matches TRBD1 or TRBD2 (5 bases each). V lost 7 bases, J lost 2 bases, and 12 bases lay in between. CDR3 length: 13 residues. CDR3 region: CASTWLGPYEQYF. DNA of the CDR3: TGTGCCAGCACCTGGCTGGGACCCTACGAGCAGTACTTC.

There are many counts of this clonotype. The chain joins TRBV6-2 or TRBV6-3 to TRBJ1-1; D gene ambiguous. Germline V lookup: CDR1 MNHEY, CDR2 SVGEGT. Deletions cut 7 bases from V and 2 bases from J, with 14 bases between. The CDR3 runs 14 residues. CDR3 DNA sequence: TGTGCCAGCACCGAAGGACCGAGTAACACTGAAGCTTTCTTT. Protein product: CASTEGPSNTEAFF.

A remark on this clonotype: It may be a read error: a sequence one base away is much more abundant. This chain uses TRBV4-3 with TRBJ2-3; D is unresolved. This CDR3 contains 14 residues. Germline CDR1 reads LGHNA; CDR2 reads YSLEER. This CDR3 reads CAGSQGGYTDTQYF. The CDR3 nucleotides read TGCGCCGGCAGCCAAGGCGGATACACAGATACGCAGTATTTT.

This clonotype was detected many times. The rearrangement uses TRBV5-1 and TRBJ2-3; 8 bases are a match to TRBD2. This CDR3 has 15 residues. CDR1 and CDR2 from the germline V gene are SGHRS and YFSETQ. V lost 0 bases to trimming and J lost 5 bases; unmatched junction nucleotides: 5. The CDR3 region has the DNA TGCGCCAGCAGCTTGGAACTAGCGGCCCGAGATACGCAGTATTTT. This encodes CASSLELAARDTQYF.

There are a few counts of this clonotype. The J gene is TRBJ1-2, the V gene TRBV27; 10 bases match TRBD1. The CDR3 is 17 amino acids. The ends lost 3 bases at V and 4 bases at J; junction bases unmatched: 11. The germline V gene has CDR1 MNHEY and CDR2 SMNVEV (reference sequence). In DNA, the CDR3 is TGTGCCAGCAGTTTTTCCGCCGGGACAGGGGTTCGCTATGGCTACACCTTC. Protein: CASSFSAGTGVRYGYTF.

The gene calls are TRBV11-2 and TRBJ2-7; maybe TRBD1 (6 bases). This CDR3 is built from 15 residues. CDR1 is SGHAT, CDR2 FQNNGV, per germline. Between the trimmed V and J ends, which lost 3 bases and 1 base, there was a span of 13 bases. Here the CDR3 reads CASSFFGGSSYEQYF. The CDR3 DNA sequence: TGTGCCAGCAGCTTTTTTGGGGGCAGTTCCTACGAGCAGTACTTC.

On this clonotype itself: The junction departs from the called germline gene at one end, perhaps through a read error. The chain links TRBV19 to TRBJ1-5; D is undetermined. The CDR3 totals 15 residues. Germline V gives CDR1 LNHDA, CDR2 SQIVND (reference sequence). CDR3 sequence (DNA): TGTGCCAGTAAGGACTACAGCTCTAGCAATCAGCTCCAGCATTTT. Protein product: CASKDYSSSNQLQHF. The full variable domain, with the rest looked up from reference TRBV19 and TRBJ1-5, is DGGITQSPKYLFRKEGQNVTLSCEQNLNHDAMYWYRQDPGQGLRLIYYSQIVNDFQKGDIAEGYSVSREKKESFPLTVTSAQKNPTAFYLCASKDYSSSNQLQHFGDGTRLSIL.

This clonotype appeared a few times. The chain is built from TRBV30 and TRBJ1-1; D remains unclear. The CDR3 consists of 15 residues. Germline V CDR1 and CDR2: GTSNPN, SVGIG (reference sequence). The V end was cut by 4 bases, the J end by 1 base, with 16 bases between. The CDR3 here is CAWNLGFLPNTEAFF. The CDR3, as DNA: TGTGCCTGGAATTTGGGTTTCTTACCGAACACTGAAGCTTTCTTT.

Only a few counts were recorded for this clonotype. The CDR3 sequence: CASSVARWTSGNYEQYF. For the CDR3, the DNA is TGTGCCAGCAGCGTAGCTAGGTGGACTAGCGGAAACTACGAGCAGTACTTC. The gene calls are TRBV11-2 and TRBJ2-7; 10 positions match TRBD2. The trim removed 5 bases at V and 3 bases at J, leaving 13 bases unmatched. This CDR3 region has 17 residues. Per the germline V gene, CDR1 is SGHAT and CDR2 is FQNNGV.

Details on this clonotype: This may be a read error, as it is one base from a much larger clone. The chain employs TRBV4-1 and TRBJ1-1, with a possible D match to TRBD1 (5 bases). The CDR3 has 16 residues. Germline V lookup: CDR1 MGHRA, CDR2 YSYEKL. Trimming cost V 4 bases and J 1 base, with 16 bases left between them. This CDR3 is CASSPNAAGPNTEAFF. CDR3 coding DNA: TGCGCCAGCAGCCCAAATGCGGCAGGGCCGAACACTGAAGCTTTCTTT.